The source of this T cell receptor (beta chain) is a study of regulatory T cells in long-lasting Graves disease. The germline V gene encodes CDR1 MDHEN and CDR2 SYDVKM. This CDR3 has 15 amino acids. V was shortened by 5 bases and J by 2 bases, with 16 bases between the two germline ends. Documented time point: newly diagnosed GD, antithyroid drugs for less than 3 months. TCR sequences were obtained from RNA taken from PBMCs. iRepertoire HTBI primers and Arm-PCR of CDR3 regions built TCR beta libraries. Using its own MiXCR run on the multiplex PCR reads, TCRdb lists one record per CDR3 protein. The sample records 350,000 to 500,000 distinct CDR3 sequences, 14% being singletons. This sample also appeared in a second study, on T cells in Graves' hyperthyroidism and ophthalmopathy.

The starting material was peripheral blood mononuclear cells (PBMCs), obtained at new diagnosis, from a patient treated with antithyroid drugs. V gene TRBV28 combines with J gene TRBJ2-7; possible D gene TRBD1, 6 bases. This TCR derives from a woman aged 45-65 years with Graves disease. This CDR3 reads CASSPVGRGTYEQYF. Here the CDR3 DNA reads TGTGCCAGCAGTCCCGTGGGCAGGGGAACCTACGAGCAGTACTTC.